This T cell receptor (beta chain) was retrieved from a study of cytomegalovirus exposure and HLA in healthy donors. Study-level findings and limits: For TCR beta chains, V- and J-gene trimming was later linked to a missense DCLRE1C variant. The likely origin of a cluster of highly shared sequence variants was a sequencing artifact. Analyzed later, association rates of TCRs varied across HLA loci, with DRB1 most and HLA-C fewest.

As for this clone: The antigen remains unidentified.

Primers for the PCR totalled 60 Vbeta and 13 Jbeta. TCRdb's copy holds only in-frame clones and misses some; the assay was immunoSEQ multiplex PCR. Of 150,000 or so clones in the sample, around 80% were seen once. Trimming cost V 4 bases and J 3 bases, with 14 bases left between them. Per germline, CDR1 SNHLY and CDR2 FYNNEI. The length of the CDR3 is 15 residues. The gene calls are TRBV2 and TRBJ2-3, with D perhaps TRBD2 (6 bases). The specimen sequenced was PBMCs. This receptor was obtained from a woman aged 40 to 49 in good health and CMV-seropositive. The CDR3 coding sequence is TGTGCCAGCAGTGGGGGTAGGAGCGGGACAGATACGCAGTATTTT. Amino acids: CASSGGRSGTDTQYF.